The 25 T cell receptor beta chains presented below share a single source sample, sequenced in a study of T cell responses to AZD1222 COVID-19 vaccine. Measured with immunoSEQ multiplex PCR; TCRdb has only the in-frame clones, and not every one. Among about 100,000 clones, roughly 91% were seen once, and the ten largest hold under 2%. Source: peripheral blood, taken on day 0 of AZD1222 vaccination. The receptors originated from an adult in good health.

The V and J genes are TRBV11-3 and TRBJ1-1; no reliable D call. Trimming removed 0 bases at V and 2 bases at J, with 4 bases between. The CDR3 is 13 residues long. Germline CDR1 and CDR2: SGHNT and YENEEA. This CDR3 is CASSLEENTEAFF. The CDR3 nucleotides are TGTGCCAGCAGCTTAGAGGAAAACACTGAAGCTTTCTTT. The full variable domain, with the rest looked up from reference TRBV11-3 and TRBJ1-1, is EAGVVQSPRYKIIEKKQPVAFWCNPISGHNTLYWYLQNLGQGPELLIRYENEEAVDDSQLPKDRFSAERLKGVDSTLKIQPAELGDSAVYLCASSLEENTEAFFGQGTRLTVV.

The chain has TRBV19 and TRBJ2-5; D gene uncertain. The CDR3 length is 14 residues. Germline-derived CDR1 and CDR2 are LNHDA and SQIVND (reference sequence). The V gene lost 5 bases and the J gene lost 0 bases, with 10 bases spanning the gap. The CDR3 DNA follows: TGTGCCAGTAGTGTGACCGCGAACCAAGAGACCCAGTACTTC. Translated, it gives CASSVTANQETQYF.

The CDR3 DNA is TGTGCCAGCAGCTTATCCGTAGCGGGAGGAGAAAATGAGCAGTTCTTC. This translates into CASSLSVAGGENEQFF. The chain uses TRBV7-2 and TRBJ2-1, with 10 nucleotides matching TRBD2. The germline V gene encodes CDR1 SGHTA and CDR2 FQGNSA. The CDR3 is 16 amino acids. J gave up 7 bases and V 2 bases, and 8 bases lay outside the gene matches.

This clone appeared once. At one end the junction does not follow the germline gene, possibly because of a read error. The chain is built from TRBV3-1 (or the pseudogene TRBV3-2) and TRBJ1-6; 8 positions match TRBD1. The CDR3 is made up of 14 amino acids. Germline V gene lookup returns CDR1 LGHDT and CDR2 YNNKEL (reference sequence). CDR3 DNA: TGTGTCAGCAGCCAGGGGGCAGAGAATTCACCCCTCCACTTT. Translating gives CVSSQGAENSPLHF.

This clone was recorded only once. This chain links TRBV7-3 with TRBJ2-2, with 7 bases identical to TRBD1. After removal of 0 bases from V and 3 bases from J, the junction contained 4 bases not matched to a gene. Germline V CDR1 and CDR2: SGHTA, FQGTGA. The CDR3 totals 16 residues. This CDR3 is CASSLTQGGDTGELFF. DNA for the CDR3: TGTGCCAGCAGCTTAACTCAAGGGGGCGACACCGGGGAGCTGTTTTTT.

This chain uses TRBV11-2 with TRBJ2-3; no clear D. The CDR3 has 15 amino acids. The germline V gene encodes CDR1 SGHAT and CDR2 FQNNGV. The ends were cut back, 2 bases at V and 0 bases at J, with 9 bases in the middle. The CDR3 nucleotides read TGTGCCAGCAGCTTATTAGGGCCTAGCACAGATACGCAGTATTTT. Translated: CASSLLGPSTDTQYF.

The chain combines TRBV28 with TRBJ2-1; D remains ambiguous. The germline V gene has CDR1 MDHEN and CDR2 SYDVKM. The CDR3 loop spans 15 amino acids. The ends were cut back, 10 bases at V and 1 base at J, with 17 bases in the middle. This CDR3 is CATYPQRVSYNEQFF. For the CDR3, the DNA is TGTGCCACGTACCCCCAACGGGTATCCTACAATGAGCAGTTCTTC. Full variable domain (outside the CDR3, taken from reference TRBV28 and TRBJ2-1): DVKVTQSSRYLVKRTGEKVFLECVQDMDHENMFWYRQDPGLGLRLIYFSYDVKMKEKGDIPEGYSVSREKKERFSLILESASTNQTSMYLCATYPQRVSYNEQFFGPGTRLTVL.

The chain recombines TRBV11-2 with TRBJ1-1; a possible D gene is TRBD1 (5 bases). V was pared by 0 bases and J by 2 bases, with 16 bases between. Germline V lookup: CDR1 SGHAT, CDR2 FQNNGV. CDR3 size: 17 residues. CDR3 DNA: TGTGCCAGCAGCTTAGACTATCGGCAGGGCACTAACACTGAAGCTTTCTTT. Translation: CASSLDYRQGTNTEAFF.

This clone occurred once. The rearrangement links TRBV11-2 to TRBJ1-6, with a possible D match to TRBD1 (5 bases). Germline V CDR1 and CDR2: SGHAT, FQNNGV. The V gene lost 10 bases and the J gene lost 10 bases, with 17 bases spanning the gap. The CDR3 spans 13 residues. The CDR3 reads CATHGQGPSPLHF. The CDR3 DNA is TGTGCCACCCATGGTCAGGGCCCGTCACCCCTCCACTTT.

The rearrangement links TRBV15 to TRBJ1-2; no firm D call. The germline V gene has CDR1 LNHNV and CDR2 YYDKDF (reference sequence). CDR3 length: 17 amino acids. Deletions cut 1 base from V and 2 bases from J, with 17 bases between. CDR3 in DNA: TGTGCCACCAGCAGAGGGGTTGAGAGAGTAGGGAACTATGGCTACACCTTC. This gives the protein CATSRGVERVGNYGYTF.

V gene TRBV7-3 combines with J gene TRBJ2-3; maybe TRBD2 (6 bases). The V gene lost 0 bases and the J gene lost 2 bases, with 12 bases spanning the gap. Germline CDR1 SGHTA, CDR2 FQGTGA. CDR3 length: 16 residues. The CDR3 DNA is TGTGCCAGCAGCTTAACCGGCGGGACCCCCACAGATACGCAGTATTTT. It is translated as CASSLTGGTPTDTQYF.

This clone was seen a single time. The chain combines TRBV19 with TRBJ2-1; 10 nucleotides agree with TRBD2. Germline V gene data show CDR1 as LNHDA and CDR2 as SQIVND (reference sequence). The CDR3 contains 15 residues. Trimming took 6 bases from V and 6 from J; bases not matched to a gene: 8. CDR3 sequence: CASSTGLAVLNEQFF. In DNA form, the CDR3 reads TGTGCCAGTAGCACCGGACTAGCGGTCCTCAATGAGCAGTTCTTC.

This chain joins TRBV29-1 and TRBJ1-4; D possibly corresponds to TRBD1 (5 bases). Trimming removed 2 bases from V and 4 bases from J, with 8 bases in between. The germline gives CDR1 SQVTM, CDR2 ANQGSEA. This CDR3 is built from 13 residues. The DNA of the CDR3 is TGCAGCGTTGAAAGACAGCGTAATGAAAAACTGTTTTTT. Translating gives CSVERQRNEKLFF.

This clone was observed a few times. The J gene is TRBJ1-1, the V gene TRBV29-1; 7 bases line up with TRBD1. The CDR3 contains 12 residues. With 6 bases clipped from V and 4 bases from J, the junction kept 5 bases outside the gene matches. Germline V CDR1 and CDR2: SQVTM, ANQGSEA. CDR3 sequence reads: CSVHSGGTEAFF. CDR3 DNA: TGCAGCGTCCACTCAGGGGGCACTGAAGCTTTCTTT.

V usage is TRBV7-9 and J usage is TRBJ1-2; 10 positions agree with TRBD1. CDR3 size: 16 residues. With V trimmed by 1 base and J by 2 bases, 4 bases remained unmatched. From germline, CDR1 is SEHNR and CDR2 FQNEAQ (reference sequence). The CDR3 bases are TGTGCCAGCAGCTTAGTTGGGACAGGGGTGAACTATGGCTACACCTTC. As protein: CASSLVGTGVNYGYTF.

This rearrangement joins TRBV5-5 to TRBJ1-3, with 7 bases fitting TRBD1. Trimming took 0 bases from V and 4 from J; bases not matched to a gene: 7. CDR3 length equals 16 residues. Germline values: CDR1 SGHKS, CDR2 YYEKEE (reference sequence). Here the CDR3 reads CASSLGFAGQGNTIYF. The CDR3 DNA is TGTGCCAGCAGCTTGGGGTTTGCGGGACAGGGAAACACCATATATTTT.

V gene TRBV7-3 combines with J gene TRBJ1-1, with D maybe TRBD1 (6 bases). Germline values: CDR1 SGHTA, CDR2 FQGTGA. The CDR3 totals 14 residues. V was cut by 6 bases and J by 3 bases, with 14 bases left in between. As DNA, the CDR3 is TGTGCCAGCAGGTTCAACAGGGAGGACACTGAAGCTTTCTTT. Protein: CASRFNREDTEAFF.

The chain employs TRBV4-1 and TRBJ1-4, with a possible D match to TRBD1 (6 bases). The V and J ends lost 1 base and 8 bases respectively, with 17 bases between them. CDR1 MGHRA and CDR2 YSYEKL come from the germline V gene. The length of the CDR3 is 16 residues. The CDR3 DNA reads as TGCGCCAGCAGCCAAGGCCCGGACAGACCGGGGGAAAAACTGTTTTTT. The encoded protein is CASSQGPDRPGEKLFF.

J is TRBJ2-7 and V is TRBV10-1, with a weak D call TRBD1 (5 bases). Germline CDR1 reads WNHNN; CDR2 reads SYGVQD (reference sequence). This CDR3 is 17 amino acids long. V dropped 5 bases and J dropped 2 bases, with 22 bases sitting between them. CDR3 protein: CASSTFGPHRSPYEQYF. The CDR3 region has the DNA TGCGCCAGCAGTACTTTCGGGCCCCACAGGTCCCCCTACGAGCAGTACTTC.

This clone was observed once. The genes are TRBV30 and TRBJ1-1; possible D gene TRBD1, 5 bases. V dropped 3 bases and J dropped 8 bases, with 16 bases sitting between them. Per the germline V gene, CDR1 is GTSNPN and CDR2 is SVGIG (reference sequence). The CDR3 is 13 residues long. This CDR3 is CAWRVGLPREAFF. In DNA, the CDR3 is TGTGCCTGGAGGGTGGGGCTCCCTCGGGAAGCTTTCTTT.

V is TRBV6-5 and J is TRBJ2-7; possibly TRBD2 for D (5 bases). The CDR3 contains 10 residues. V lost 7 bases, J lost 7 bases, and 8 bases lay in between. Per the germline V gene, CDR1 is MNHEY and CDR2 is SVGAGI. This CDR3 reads CASTGIEQYF. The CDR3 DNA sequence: TGTGCCAGCACGGGGATAGAGCAGTACTTC.

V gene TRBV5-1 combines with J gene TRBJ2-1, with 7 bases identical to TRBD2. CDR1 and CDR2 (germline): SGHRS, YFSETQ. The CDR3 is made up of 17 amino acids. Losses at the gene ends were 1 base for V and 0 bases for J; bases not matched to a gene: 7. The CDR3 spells CASSLSAGEVSYNEQFF. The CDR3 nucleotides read TGCGCCAGCAGCTTGTCGGCGGGAGAGGTCTCCTACAATGAGCAGTTCTTC.

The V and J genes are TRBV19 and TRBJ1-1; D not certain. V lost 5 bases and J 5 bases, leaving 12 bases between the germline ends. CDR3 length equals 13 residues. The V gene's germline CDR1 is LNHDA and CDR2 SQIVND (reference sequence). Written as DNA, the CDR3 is TGTGCCAGTAGTTCCGCGGCGGGGACTGAAGCTTTCTTT. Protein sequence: CASSSAAGTEAFF.

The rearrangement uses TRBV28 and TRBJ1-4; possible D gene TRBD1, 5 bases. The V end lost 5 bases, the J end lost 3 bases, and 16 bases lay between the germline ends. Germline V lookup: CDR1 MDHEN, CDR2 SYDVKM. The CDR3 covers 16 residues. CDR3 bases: TGTGCCAGCAGTCTCTCCCCAGGGAGTTCTAATGAAAAACTGTTTTTT. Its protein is CASSLSPGSSNEKLFF.

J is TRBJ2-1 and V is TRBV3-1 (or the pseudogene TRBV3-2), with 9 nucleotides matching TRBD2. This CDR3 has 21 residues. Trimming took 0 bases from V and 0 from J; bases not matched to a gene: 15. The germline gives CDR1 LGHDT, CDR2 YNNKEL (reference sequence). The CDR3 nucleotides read TGTGCCAGCAGCCAAGATGGTCTAGCGGGAAAAGAAAAAAGCTCCTACAATGAGCAGTTCTTC. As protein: CASSQDGLAGKEKSSYNEQFF.